The 8 T cell receptor beta chains below come from one sample, sequenced in a study of T cell changes during pregnancy in multiple sclerosis. Repertoires were generated with immunoSEQ multiplex PCR, while TCRdb's copy carries only in-frame clones and drops some. Here the sample spans under 70,000 clones, about nine tenths being singletons. Specimen: peripheral blood, collected in the third trimester of pregnancy. The receptors shown here come from a female donor in good health, enrolled as a control in a pregnancy study.

The chain recombines TRBV7-2 with TRBJ2-1; 14 nucleotides agree with TRBD2. The CDR3 sequence is 18 residues long. The ends lost 5 bases at V and 1 base at J; junction bases unmatched: 7. CDR1 is SGHTA, CDR2 FQGNSA, per germline. The CDR3 nucleotides are TGTGCCAGCAGCGATGGACTAGCGGGGGGTCGGTCCTACAATGAGCAGTTCTTC. As protein: CASSDGLAGGRSYNEQFF. Full variable domain (outside the CDR3, taken from reference TRBV7-2 and TRBJ2-1): GAGVSQSPSNKVTEKGKDVELRCDPISGHTALYWYRQSLGQGLEFLIYFQGNSAPDKSGLPSDRFSAERTGGSVSTLTIQRTQQEDSAVYLCASSDGLAGGRSYNEQFFGPGTRLTVL.

The chain recombines TRBV19 with TRBJ1-5; tentatively, D is TRBD1 (6 bases). Trimming shortened V by 7 bases and J by 4 bases, and 11 bases separated the two germline ends. The CDR3 sequence is 13 residues long. In germline, CDR1 is LNHDA, CDR2 SQIVND (reference sequence). The CDR3 loop reads CASIAGANQPQHF. CDR3 coding DNA: TGTGCCAGTATCGCGGGGGCTAATCAGCCCCAGCATTTT.

The rearrangement uses TRBV5-1 and TRBJ2-2; the match to TRBD2 covers 11 bases. This CDR3 contains 16 residues. The germline gives CDR1 SGHRS, CDR2 YFSETQ. V gave up 0 bases and J gave up 5 bases; unmatched junction bases: 3. CDR3: CASSLAASGRTGELFF. The CDR3 DNA sequence: TGCGCCAGCAGCTTGGCCGCTAGCGGGAGGACCGGGGAGCTGTTTTTT.

The rearrangement links TRBV2 to TRBJ2-1; D unresolved. CDR1 is SNHLY, CDR2 FYNNEI, per germline. The length of the CDR3 is 15 residues. V lost 2 bases to trimming and J lost 0 bases, with 8 bases between them. CDR3 coding DNA: TGTGCCAGCAGTGAACTGATTAGCTCCTACAATGAGCAGTTCTTC. It is translated as CASSELISSYNEQFF.

This chain's CDR3 is CASSARGRGYEQFF. CDR3 DNA sequence: TGTGCCAGCAGCGCCCGCGGCAGGGGATATGAGCAGTTCTTC. The rearrangement links TRBV9 to TRBJ2-1, with D possibly TRBD1 on 6 matching bases. CDR1 is SGDLS, CDR2 YYNGEE, per germline. The CDR3 contains 14 residues. V was trimmed by 3 bases and J by 8 bases, leaving 15 bases between them.

The chain links TRBV18 to TRBJ2-3; the match to TRBD2 covers 9 bases. Looked up from germline, CDR1 is KGHSH and CDR2 is LQKENI. The V and J ends lost 3 bases and 2 bases, in that order; junction bases with no gene match: 9. The CDR3 has 17 amino acids. For the CDR3, the DNA is TGTGCCAGCTCACCGCCGTCAGCGGGAGGCACCACAGATACGCAGTATTTT. Translating it yields CASSPPSAGGTTDTQYF.

This chain links TRBV7-9 with TRBJ2-7; TRBD2 is a possible D gene (6 bases). There are 14 residues in the CDR3. Trimming left V 6 bases short and J 3 bases short, with 15 bases between. CDR1 SEHNR and CDR2 FQNEAQ come from the germline V gene (reference sequence). The CDR3: CASSPRGGFYEQYF. The CDR3 nucleotides read TGTGCCAGCAGTCCCCGGGGAGGTTTCTACGAGCAGTACTTC.

The V call is TRBV11-1, the J call TRBJ1-1; the D gene is possibly TRBD1 (6 bases). There are 16 residues in the CDR3. The V end was cut by 3 bases, the J end by 4 bases, with 18 bases between. Germline V lookup: CDR1 SGHAT, CDR2 FQDESV (reference sequence). The CDR3 DNA reads as TGTGCCAGCAGCTTGACGAACAGGGACCACTCCACTGAAGCTTTCTTT. As protein: CASSLTNRDHSTEAFF.